The clone carrying this T cell receptor beta chain was observed a handful of times. CDR3 size: 14 residues. V gave up 3 bases and J gave up 1 base, with 9 bases separating them. Per germline, CDR1 LNHDA and CDR2 SQIVND (reference sequence). The data belong to a study of T cells in Graves' hyperthyroidism and ophthalmopathy. Thyroid ultrasound and orbital computed tomography, with clinical symptoms and serum thyroxine and TRAb, informed diagnoses. Amplification targeted TCR beta CDR3 regions from RNA transcripts. HTBI primers were used for first-round RT-PCR of the TCR CDR3. Each CDR3 protein is one row after TCRdb ran MiXCR on the multiplex PCR reads. The table includes about 600,000 distinct CDR3 sequences, approximately 14% detected once.

The sequenced sample consisted of blood. The chain is built from TRBV19 and TRBJ1-1, with D perhaps matching TRBD1 (5 bases). This clonotype was obtained from a woman aged 18-29 years with Graves' ophthalmopathy. CDR3 residues: CASSIGHQNTEAFF. The CDR3, as DNA: TGTGCCAGTAGTATTGGACACCAGAACACTGAAGCTTTCTTT.